These T cell receptor beta chains were read from a single sample in a study of blood T cell repertoires in COVID-19. Sequencing was performed with immunoSEQ multiplex PCR; in TCRdb, only in-frame clones are kept and a portion is missing. The sample lists approximately 150,000 clones; over 70% were seen once. Material: peripheral blood. These receptors were collected from a woman aged 55-69 years with acute or convalescent COVID-19. Each CDR3 is given with its conserved first and last residue. A D gene is named only where the DNA matches it firmly. Clone size is stated in some rows and not others, as once, few, many or a class when expanded.

V,size,J,D,CDR3,DNA
TRBV19,.,TRBJ2-7,TRBD1,CASSTFGQGIGEQYF,TGTGCCAGTAGTACCTTTGGACAGGGAATCGGCGAGCAGTACTTC
TRBV7-9,.,TRBJ1-6,.,CASSLGRVSSNSPLHF,TGTGCCAGCAGCTTAGGACGGGTCAGTTCAAATTCACCCCTCCACTTT
TRBV27,.,TRBJ1-1,.,CASSRREGTEAFF,TGTGCCAGCAGTCGCAGGGAGGGCACTGAAGCTTTCTTT
TRBV5-6,once,TRBJ1-1,TRBD1,CASSLRQGAYTEAFF,TGTGCCAGCAGCTTAAGACAGGGGGCCTACACTGAAGCTTTCTTT
TRBV29-1,.,TRBJ2-1,TRBD2,CSVEKGLAGQVEQFF,TGCAGCGTAGAAAAGGGACTAGCGGGCCAGGTTGAGCAGTTCTTC
TRBV6-5,.,TRBJ2-7,TRBD1,CASSLGTGVYEQYF,TGTGCCAGCAGTTTAGGGACAGGGGTATACGAGCAGTACTTC
TRBV10-2,once,TRBJ2-2,.,CASSVATNTGELFF,TGCGCCAGCAGTGTTGCGACGAACACCGGGGAGCTGTTTTTT
TRBV23-1,.,TRBJ1-5,.,CASSQSESGIQPQHF,TGCGCCAGCAGTCAATCGGAGAGCGGGATACAGCCCCAGCATTTT
TRBV20-1,.,TRBJ2-1,.,CSAPSGEQFF,TGCAGTGCCCCCTCTGGCGAGCAGTTCTTC
TRBV14,.,TRBJ1-5,.,CASRGKQPQHF,TGTGCCAGCCGAGGCAAACAGCCCCAGCATTTT
TRBV10-2,.,TRBJ1-1,.,CASSEGGTEAFF,TGCGCCAGCAGTGAAGGAGGCACTGAAGCTTTCTTT
TRBV4-1,few,TRBJ2-7,TRBD1,CASSQAGTVYEQYF,TGCGCCAGCAGCCAGGCCGGGACAGTCTACGAGCAGTACTTC
TRBV19,once,TRBJ2-1,.,CASSIVGTPYNEQFF,TGTGCCAGTAGTATCGTGGGGACTCCCTACAATGAGCAGTTCTTC
TRBV5-1,.,TRBJ2-7,.,CASSLSARSSRTLRPYEQYF,TGCGCCAGCAGCTTGTCCGCGCGTTCATCCAGGACACTTCGGCCCTACGAGCAGTACTTC
TRBV19,.,TRBJ2-3,.,CASSMVGTPRDTQYF,TGTGCCAGTAGTATGGTTGGAACTCCGCGGGATACGCAGTATTTT
TRBV30,.,TRBJ1-6,.,CAWSGKTVTLHF,TGTGCCTGGAGCGGAAAGACAGTCACCCTCCACTTT
TRBV27,.,TRBJ1-2,TRBD1,CASSPFDRGYGYTF,TGTGCCAGCAGCCCCTTTGACAGGGGCTATGGCTACACCTTC
TRBV9,.,TRBJ1-5,.,CASSVGQGGPQHF,TGTGCCAGCAGCGTTGGGCAGGGTGGTCCCCAGCATTTT
TRBV6-5,once,TRBJ2-1,TRBD2,CASDGAGVYNEQFF,TGTGCCAGCGACGGGGCGGGAGTCTACAATGAGCAGTTCTTC
TRBV7-8,few,TRBJ1-1,.,CASSLAPGRGEDTEAFF,TGTGCCAGCAGCTTAGCTCCGGGACGGGGGGAGGACACTGAAGCTTTCTTT
TRBV30,.,TRBJ1-2,.,CAWVQGGGYTF,TGTGCCTGGGTACAGGGCGGAGGCTACACCTTC
TRBV19,.,TRBJ1-5,.,CASSMGSSSNQPQHF,TGTGCCAGTAGTATGGGGAGCAGCTCCAATCAGCCCCAGCATTTT
TRBV6-5,.,TRBJ1-1,.,CASRDVAGGGFEAFF,TGTGCCAGCAGGGACGTTGCGGGCGGGGGGTTTGAAGCTTTCTTT
TRBV7-2,.,TRBJ2-7,TRBD2,CASSSSAGGPWEQYF,TGTGCCAGCAGCTCCTCAGCGGGAGGGCCGTGGGAGCAGTACTTC
TRBV27,.,TRBJ2-7,.,CASSPQGSLSYEQYF,TGTGCCAGCAGTCCCCAGGGATCGCTCTCCTACGAGCAGTACTTC
TRBV12-5,.,TRBJ1-2,.,CASGLDSYGYTF,TGTGCTAGTGGTTTGGACAGCTATGGCTACACCTTC
TRBV27,once,TRBJ2-7,TRBD2,CASRPGLIVYEQYF,TGTGCCAGCAGACCGGGACTAATAGTGTATGAGCAGTACTTC
TRBV6-1,.,TRBJ2-7,.,CASSVDMPAGSSYEQYF,TGTGCCAGCAGTGTAGACATGCCCGCCGGTAGCTCCTACGAGCAGTACTTC
TRBV5-1,.,TRBJ2-7,TRBD1,CASSLRTGISHEQYF,TGCGCCAGCAGCTTGAGGACAGGGATAAGTCACGAGCAGTACTTC
TRBV4-2,.,TRBJ1-1,.,CASSQEGRGWDTEAFF,TGTGCCAGCAGCCAAGAAGGAAGGGGCTGGGACACTGAAGCTTTCTTT
TRBV30,.,TRBJ1-5,.,CAWSVGGTNQPQHF,TGTGCCTGGAGTGTGGGAGGGACAAATCAGCCCCAGCATTTT
TRBV7-9,many,TRBJ2-1,TRBD2,CASSTTSGRDEQFF,TGTGCCAGCAGCACGACTAGCGGGAGGGATGAGCAGTTCTTC
TRBV30,.,TRBJ1-1,.,CAWSASPYTEAFF,TGTGCCTGGAGTGCGAGCCCCTACACTGAAGCTTTCTTT
TRBV19,once,TRBJ2-1,TRBD2,CASSVSGLAGVNEQFF,TGTGCCAGTAGTGTATCGGGACTAGCGGGAGTCAATGAGCAGTTCTTC
TRBV4-1,few,TRBJ1-2,.,CASSPIPPGPGYTF,TGCGCCAGCAGCCCCATCCCCCCAGGGCCTGGCTACACCTTC
TRBV5-6,.,TRBJ2-5,TRBD2,CASTPTLAGGETQYF,TGTGCCAGCACCCCGACGCTAGCGGGAGGAGAGACCCAGTACTTC
TRBV3-1/TRBV3-2,.,TRBJ2-7,TRBD2,CASSHGTSGRGSYEQYF,TGTGCCAGCAGCCACGGGACTAGCGGGAGAGGTAGTTACGAGCAGTACTTC
TRBV3-1/TRBV3-2,.,TRBJ2-1,TRBD1,CASSQEGTGASYNEQFF,TGTGCCAGCAGCCAAGAGGGGACAGGGGCTTCCTACAATGAGCAGTTCTTC
TRBV28,.,TRBJ1-2,.,CASLHRAHYGYTF,TGTGCCAGCCTACACAGGGCCCATTATGGCTACACCTTC
TRBV5-1,.,TRBJ2-7,TRBD2,CASSLDLAGGCDEQYF,TGCGCCAGCAGCTTGGACCTAGCGGGAGGATGCGACGAGCAGTACTTC
TRBV7-8,few,TRBJ1-2,.,CASTTVRFSGYGYTF,TGTGCCAGCACTACCGTGAGGTTTTCGGGCTATGGCTACACCTTC
TRBV6-1,.,TRBJ1-5,.,CASSEGGHQNQPQHF,TGTGCCAGCAGTGAGGGAGGACACCAAAATCAGCCCCAGCATTTT
TRBV7-9,once,TRBJ1-5,TRBD1,CASSLFGRQGAQPQHF,TGTGCCAGCAGCTTATTCGGGAGGCAGGGGGCACAGCCCCAGCATTTT
TRBV10-3,few,TRBJ2-7,.,CATDNSGREGEQYF,TGTGCCACGGACAATAGCGGCCGAGAGGGCGAGCAGTACTTC
TRBV4-1,.,TRBJ1-6,TRBD1,CASSQGTGNSPLHF,TGCGCCAGCAGCCAAGGGACAGGGAATTCACCCCTCCACTTT
TRBV5-1,.,TRBJ1-2,.,CASSFGLKAVPNYGYTF,TGCGCCAGCAGCTTCGGTTTGAAAGCGGTTCCCAACTATGGCTACACCTTC
TRBV7-9,.,TRBJ2-7,TRBD2,CASSLASGRGNEQYF,TGTGCCAGCAGTTTGGCTAGCGGGAGGGGGAACGAGCAGTACTTC
TRBV19,.,TRBJ1-3,.,CASSRTLGRGNTIYF,TGTGCCAGTAGTAGAACCCTAGGCCGCGGAAACACCATATATTTT
TRBV19,.,TRBJ2-1,TRBD2,CASSMALAGRYEQFF,TGTGCCAGTAGTATGGCGCTAGCGGGACGGTACGAGCAGTTCTTC
TRBV5-1,few,TRBJ1-6,.,CASSLGGVANSPLHF,TGCGCCAGCAGCTTGGGGGGGGTCGCGAATTCACCCCTCCACTTT
TRBV28,once,TRBJ2-7,.,CASRPTGVYEQYF,TGTGCCAGCAGACCTACGGGAGTCTACGAGCAGTACTTC
TRBV15,few,TRBJ2-2,TRBD2,CATRGGTSGRTGELFF,TGTGCCACCAGGGGAGGGACTAGCGGGAGGACCGGGGAGCTGTTTTTT